This T cell receptor beta chain was obtained from a study of T cells in Graves' hyperthyroidism and ophthalmopathy. When ophthalmopathy did not progress within 18 months, Graves' hyperthyroidism was considered stable. PBMCs were sourced from roughly 9.1 ml fresh peripheral blood. Regions amplified from RNA transcripts were the TCR beta CDR3 regions. The TCR CDR3 first-round RT-PCR relied on the HTBI primer set. MiXCR, applied by TCRdb to the multiplex PCR reads, yields one record per CDR3 protein. The repertoire holds 500,000 to 650,000 distinct CDR3 sequences, with 14% as singletons. This TCR derives from a woman between 40 and 55 years old with Graves' hyperthyroidism. The sequenced material came from blood.

The CDR3 here is CASSLGGSDKNEQFF. CDR3 in DNA: TGTGCCAGCAGCTTGGGTGGGAGCGACAAAAATGAGCAGTTCTTC. This chain connects TRBV5-8 to TRBJ2-1, with D perhaps TRBD2 (5 bases). Trimming removed 0 bases at V and 7 bases at J, with 14 bases between. This CDR3 is 15 amino acids long. Germline loops: CDR1 SGHTS, CDR2 YDEGEE.